This TCR beta chain originates from a study of early T cells in non-severe SARS-CoV-2 infection. Study as a whole: Chains from this unsorted whole-blood bulk RNA could not be paired.

Individual cDNA molecules each received unique molecular identifiers attached to them. TCRdb used MiXCR to reprocess the 5' RACE reads, holding one entry per CDR3 protein. The repertoire has approximately 73,000 distinct CDR3 sequences, 9.5% to 15% of them found once; the top ten carry about 1.1%. This clonotype was seen ten or more times. Its antigen is as yet unknown. The CDR3 sequence is 16 residues long. With 7 bases removed from V and 0 bases from J, the gap between germline ends came to 18 bases. In germline, CDR1 is LGHDT, CDR2 YNNKEL (reference sequence). Study-level results: Anti-spike CD8 responses were favored in VDJdb matching, and private and CD4 specificities were missed.

The clonotype comes from an adult who was a healthcare worker with PCR-confirmed SARS-CoV-2 infection or an uninfected control (not recorded which). V gene TRBV3-1 combines with J gene TRBJ1-1, with D possibly being TRBD1 (6 bases). Sequencing was done on a sample of whole blood. Here the CDR3 DNA reads TGTGCCAGCACCGAGAGGGGTGGGGGGCTGAACACTGAAGCTTTCTTT. Translated, it gives CASTERGGGLNTEAFF.